The TCR beta chain described here comes from a study of response to subunit inactivated influenza vaccine. Germline loops: CDR1 ENHRY, CDR2 SYGVKD. There are 13 residues in the CDR3. V was trimmed by 3 bases and J by 7 bases, leaving 10 bases between them. TCRdb re-analysed the RT-PCR reads in MiXCR, keeping a single row per CDR3 protein. Counted here are around 650,000 distinct CDR3 sequences, less than 20% occurring once; the ten biggest clones make up around a tenth. This receptor was identified in a man between 45 and 60 years old who received an inactivated influenza vaccine. J is TRBJ2-1 and V is TRBV10-3; the D gene is possibly TRBD2 (5 bases). The starting material was PBMCs from blood, obtained less than 13 days after vaccination. CDR3 residues: CAISDRGMNEQFF. The CDR3, as DNA: TGTGCCATCAGTGATCGGGGAATGAATGAGCAGTTCTTC.